A single sample gave rise to the 4 T cell receptor beta chains below, sequenced in a study of cytomegalovirus exposure and HLA in healthy donors. The study ran its PCR with 60 Vbeta and 13 Jbeta primers. The table came from immunoSEQ multiplex PCR; TCRdb's copy has only in-frame clones and leaves some out. The profile shows about 180,000 clones, over 70% of them singletons. The specimen sequenced was PBMCs. The receptors were sampled from a woman between 45 and 60 years old in good health and CMV-seropositive.

The chain is built from TRBV18 and TRBJ1-4, with 8 bases aligning to TRBD1. The CDR3 is made up of 15 amino acids. After removal of 3 bases from V and 7 bases from J, the junction contained 7 bases not matched to a gene. The germline CDR1 and CDR2 sequences are KGHSH and LQKENI. The CDR3 region is CASSPPGQVIEKLFF. The CDR3 DNA is TGTGCCAGCTCACCGCCGGGACAGGTCATTGAAAAACTGTTTTTT. Full variable domain (outside the CDR3, taken from reference TRBV18 and TRBJ1-4): NAGVMQNPRHLVRRRGQEARLRCSPMKGHSHVYWYRQLPEEGLKFMVYLQKENIIDESGMPKERFSAEFPKEGPSILRIQQVVRGDSAAYFCASSPPGQVIEKLFFGSGTQLSVL.

The chain recombines TRBV27 with TRBJ1-5; D is undetermined. Germline assignment: CDR1 MNHEY and CDR2 SMNVEV (reference sequence). This CDR3 region has 13 residues. The germline V and J ends were trimmed by 3 bases and 5 bases, with 8 bases remaining between them. In nucleotides, the CDR3 is TGTGCCAGCAGTTTTTGGGCTGATCAGCCCCAGCATTTT. The encoded protein is CASSFWADQPQHF.

The chain has TRBV13 and TRBJ2-2; 11 bases match TRBD2. Germline CDR1 is PRHDT and CDR2 is FYEKMQ (reference sequence). The CDR3 contains 17 residues. V shed 5 bases and J 6 bases; nucleotides not matched to a gene: 11. The CDR3 here is CASSRPASGGIPGELFF. The CDR3 nucleotides read TGTGCCAGCAGCCGCCCGGCTAGCGGGGGGATCCCCGGGGAGCTGTTTTTT.

The J gene is TRBJ2-6, the V gene TRBV4-2; possibly TRBD2 for D (5 bases). The CDR3 has 15 residues. The V gene lost 2 bases and the J gene lost 2 bases, with 7 bases spanning the gap. Germline CDR1 reads LGHNA; CDR2 reads YNFKEQ. CDR3 bases: TGTGCCAGCAGCCAACGGGGTCCTGGGGCCAACGTCCTGACTTTC. Protein product: CASSQRGPGANVLTF.